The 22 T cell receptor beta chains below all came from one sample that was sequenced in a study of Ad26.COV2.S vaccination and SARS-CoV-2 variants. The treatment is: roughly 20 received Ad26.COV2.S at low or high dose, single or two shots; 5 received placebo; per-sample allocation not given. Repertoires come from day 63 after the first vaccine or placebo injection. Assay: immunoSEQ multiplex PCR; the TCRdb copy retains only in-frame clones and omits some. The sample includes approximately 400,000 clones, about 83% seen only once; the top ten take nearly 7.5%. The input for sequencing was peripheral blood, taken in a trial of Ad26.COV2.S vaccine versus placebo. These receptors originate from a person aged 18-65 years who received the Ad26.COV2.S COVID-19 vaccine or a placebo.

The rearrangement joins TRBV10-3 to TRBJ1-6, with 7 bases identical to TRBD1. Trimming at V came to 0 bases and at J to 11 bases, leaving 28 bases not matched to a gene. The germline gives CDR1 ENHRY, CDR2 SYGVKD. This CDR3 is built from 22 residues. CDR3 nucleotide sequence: TGTGCCATCAGTGAGTCTGAATTGGGGGACAGACCCCGTCCGGCGGGGGGAACACCCCTCCACTTT. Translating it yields CAISESELGDRPRPAGGTPLHF.

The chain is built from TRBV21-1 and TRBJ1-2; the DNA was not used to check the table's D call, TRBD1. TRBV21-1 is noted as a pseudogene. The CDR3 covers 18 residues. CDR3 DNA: TGTGCCAGCAGCAAAGATTCCCGACAAGACAGCCCTAACTATGGCTACACCTTC. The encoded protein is CASSKDSRQDSPNYGYTF.

CDR3 coding DNA: TGTGCCAGCAAGGAAAGAGCAGATACGCAGTATTTT. Its protein product is CASKERADTQYF. The chain has TRBV6-5 and TRBJ2-3; D uncertain. Trimming removed 7 bases from V and 4 bases from J, with 9 bases in between. Looked up from germline, CDR1 is MNHEY and CDR2 is SVGAGI. There are 12 residues in the CDR3.

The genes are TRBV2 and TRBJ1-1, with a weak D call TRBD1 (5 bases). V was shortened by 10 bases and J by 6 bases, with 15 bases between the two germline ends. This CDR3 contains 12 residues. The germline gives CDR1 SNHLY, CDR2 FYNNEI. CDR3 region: CATSGWDSEAFF. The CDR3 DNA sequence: TGTGCCACCTCAGGGTGGGATTCTGAAGCTTTCTTT. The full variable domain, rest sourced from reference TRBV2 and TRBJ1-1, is EPEVTQTPSHQVTQMGQEVILRCVPISNHLYFYWYRQILGQKVEFLVSFYNNEISEKSEIFDDQFSVERPDGSNFTLKIRSTKLEDSAMYFCATSGWDSEAFFGQGTRLTVV.

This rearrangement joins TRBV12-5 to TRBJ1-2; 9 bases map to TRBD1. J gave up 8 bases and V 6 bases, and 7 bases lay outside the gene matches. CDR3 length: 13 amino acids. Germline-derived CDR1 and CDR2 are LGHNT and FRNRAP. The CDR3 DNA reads TGTGCTAGTGGGAAGGGACAGGGAGAAGGCTACACCTTC. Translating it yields CASGKGQGEGYTF.

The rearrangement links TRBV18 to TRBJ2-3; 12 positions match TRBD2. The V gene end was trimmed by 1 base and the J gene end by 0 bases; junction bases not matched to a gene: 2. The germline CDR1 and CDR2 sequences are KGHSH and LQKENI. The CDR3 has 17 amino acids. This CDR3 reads CASSPLGTSGSTDTQYF. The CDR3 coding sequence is TGTGCCAGCTCACCACTGGGGACTAGCGGGAGCACAGATACGCAGTATTTT.

The CDR3 region is CASSSRDRGAYEQYF. For the CDR3, the DNA is TGTGCCAGTAGTTCCCGGGACAGGGGTGCCTACGAGCAGTACTTC. The chain uses TRBV19 and TRBJ2-7; 10 bases fit TRBD1. V lost 5 bases to trimming and J lost 2 bases; unmatched junction nucleotides: 6. CDR3 length: 15 amino acids. Germline V gives CDR1 LNHDA, CDR2 SQIVND (reference sequence).

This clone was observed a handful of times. CDR3 loop: CASSSSPGHEQYF. CDR3 sequence (DNA): TGCGCCAGCAGCTCATCCCCGGGGCACGAGCAGTACTTC. The J gene is TRBJ2-7, the V gene TRBV5-1; D is tentatively TRBD1 or TRBD2 (5 bases each). Trimming removed 3 bases from V and 5 bases from J, with 12 bases in between. This CDR3 has 13 amino acids. CDR1 and CDR2 (germline): SGHRS, YFSETQ.

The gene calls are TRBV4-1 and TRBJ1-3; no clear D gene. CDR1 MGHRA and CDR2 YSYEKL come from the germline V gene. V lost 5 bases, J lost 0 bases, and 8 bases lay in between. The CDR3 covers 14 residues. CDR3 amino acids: CASSGGYSGNTIYF. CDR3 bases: TGCGCCAGCAGCGGAGGGTACTCTGGAAACACCATATATTTT.

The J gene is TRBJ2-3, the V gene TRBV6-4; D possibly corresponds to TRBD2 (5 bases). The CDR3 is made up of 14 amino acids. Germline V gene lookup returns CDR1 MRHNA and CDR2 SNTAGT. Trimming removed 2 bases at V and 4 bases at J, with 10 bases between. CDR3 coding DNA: TGTGCCAGCAGTGACAACTTACTAGCAGATACGCAGTATTTT. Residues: CASSDNLLADTQYF.

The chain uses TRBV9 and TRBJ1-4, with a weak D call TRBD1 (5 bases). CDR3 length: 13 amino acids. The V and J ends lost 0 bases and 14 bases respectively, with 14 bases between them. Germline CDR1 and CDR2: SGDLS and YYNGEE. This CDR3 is CASSVAPGFGLFF. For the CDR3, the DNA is TGTGCCAGCAGCGTAGCCCCAGGGTTTGGTCTGTTTTTT.

CDR3 nucleotides: TGCGCCAGCAGCACCCCGACAGGCGGGAACACTGAAGCTTTCTTT. This translates into CASSTPTGGNTEAFF. This chain links TRBV5-1 with TRBJ1-1; D perhaps matches TRBD1 (6 bases). Trimming shortened V by 4 bases and J by 1 base, and 14 bases separated the two germline ends. Germline CDR1 reads SGHRS; CDR2 reads YFSETQ. CDR3 length: 15 residues.

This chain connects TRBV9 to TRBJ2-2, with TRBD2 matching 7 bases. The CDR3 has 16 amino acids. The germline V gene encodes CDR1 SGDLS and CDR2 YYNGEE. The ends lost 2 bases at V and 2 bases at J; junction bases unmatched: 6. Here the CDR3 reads CASSVRASGNTGELFF. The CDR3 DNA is TGTGCCAGCAGCGTGCGGGCTAGCGGTAACACCGGGGAGCTGTTTTTT.

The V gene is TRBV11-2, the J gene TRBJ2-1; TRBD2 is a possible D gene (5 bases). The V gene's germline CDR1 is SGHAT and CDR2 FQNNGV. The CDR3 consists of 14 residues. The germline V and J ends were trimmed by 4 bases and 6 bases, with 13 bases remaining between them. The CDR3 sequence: CASSSKDYFNEQFF. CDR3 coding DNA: TGTGCCAGCAGCTCGAAAGACTATTTCAATGAGCAGTTCTTC. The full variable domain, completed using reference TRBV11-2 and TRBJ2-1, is EAGVAQSPRYKIIEKRQSVAFWCNPISGHATLYWYQQILGQGPKLLIQFQNNGVVDDSQLPKDRFSAERLKGVDSTLKIQPAKLEDSAVYLCASSSKDYFNEQFFGPGTRLTVL.

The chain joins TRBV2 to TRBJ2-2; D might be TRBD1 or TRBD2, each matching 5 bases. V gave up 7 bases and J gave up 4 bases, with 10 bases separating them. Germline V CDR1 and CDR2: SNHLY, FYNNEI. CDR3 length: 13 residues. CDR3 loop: CASKPGPTGELFF. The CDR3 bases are TGTGCCAGCAAACCGGGACCCACCGGGGAGCTGTTTTTT.

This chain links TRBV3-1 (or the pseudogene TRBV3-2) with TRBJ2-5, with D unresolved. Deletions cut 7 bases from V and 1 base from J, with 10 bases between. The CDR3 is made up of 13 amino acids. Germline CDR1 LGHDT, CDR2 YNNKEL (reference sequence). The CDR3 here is CASTPRPQETQYF. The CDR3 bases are TGTGCCAGCACCCCCAGGCCCCAAGAGACCCAGTACTTC.

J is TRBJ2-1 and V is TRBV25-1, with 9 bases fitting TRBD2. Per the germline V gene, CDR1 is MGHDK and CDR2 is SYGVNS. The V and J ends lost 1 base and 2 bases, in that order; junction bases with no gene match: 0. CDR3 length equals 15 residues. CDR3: CASSESSGAYNEQFF. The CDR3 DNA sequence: TGTGCCAGCAGTGAATCTAGCGGGGCCTACAATGAGCAGTTCTTC.

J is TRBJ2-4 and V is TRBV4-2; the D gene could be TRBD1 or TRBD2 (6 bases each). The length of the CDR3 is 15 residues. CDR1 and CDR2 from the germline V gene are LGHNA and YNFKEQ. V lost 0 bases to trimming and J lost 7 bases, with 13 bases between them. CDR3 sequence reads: CASSQDRGLLNIQYF. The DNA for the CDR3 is TGTGCCAGCAGCCAAGATCGGGGGCTGTTGAACATTCAGTACTTC.

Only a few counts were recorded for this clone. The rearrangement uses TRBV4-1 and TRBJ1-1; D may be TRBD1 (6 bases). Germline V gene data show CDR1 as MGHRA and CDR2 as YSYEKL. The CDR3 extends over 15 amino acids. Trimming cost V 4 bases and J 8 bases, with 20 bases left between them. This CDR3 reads CASSLRTVEGLEAFF. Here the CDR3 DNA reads TGCGCCAGCAGCCTTCGGACAGTCGAGGGTCTCGAAGCTTTCTTT.

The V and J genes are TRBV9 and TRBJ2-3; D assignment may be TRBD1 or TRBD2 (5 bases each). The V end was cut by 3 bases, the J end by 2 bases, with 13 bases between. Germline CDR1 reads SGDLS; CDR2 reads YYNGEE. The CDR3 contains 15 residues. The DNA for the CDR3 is TGTGCCAGCAGCGACTCCGGGGCGCCCACAGATACGCAGTATTTT. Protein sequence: CASSDSGAPTDTQYF.

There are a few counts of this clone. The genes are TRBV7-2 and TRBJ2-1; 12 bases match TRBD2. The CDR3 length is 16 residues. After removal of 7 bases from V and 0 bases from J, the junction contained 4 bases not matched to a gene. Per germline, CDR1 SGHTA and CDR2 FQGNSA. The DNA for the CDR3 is TGTGCCAGCACCGGACTAGCGGGGCCCTCCTACAATGAGCAGTTCTTC. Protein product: CASTGLAGPSYNEQFF.

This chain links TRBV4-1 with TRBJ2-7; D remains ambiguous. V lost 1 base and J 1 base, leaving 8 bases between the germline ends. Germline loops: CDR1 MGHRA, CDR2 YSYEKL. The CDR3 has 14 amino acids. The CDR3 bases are TGCGCCAGCAGCCAAGTCGGCAGATCCTACGAGCAGTACTTC. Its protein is CASSQVGRSYEQYF.